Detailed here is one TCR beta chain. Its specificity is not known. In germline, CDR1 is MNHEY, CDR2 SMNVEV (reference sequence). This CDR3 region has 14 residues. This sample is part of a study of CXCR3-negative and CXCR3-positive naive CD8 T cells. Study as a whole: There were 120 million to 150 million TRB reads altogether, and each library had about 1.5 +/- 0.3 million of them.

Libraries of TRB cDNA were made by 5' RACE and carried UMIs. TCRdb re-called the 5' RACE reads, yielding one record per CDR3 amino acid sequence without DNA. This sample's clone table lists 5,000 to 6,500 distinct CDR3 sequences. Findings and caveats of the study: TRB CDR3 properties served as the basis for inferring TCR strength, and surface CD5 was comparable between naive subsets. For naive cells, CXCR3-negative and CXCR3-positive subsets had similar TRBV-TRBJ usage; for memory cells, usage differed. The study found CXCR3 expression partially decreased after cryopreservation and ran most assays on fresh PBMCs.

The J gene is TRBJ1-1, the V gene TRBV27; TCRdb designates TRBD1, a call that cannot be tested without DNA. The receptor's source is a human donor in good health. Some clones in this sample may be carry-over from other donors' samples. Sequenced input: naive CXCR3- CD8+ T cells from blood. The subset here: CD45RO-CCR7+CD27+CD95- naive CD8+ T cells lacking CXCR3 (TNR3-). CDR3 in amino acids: CASSFSTGPTEAFF.